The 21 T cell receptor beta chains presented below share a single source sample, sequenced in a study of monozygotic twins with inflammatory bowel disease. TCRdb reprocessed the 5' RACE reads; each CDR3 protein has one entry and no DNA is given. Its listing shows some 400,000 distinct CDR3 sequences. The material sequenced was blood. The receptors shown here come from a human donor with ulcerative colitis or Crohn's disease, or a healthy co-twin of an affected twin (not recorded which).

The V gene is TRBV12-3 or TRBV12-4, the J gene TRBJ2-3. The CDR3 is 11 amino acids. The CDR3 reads CASSWADTQYF.

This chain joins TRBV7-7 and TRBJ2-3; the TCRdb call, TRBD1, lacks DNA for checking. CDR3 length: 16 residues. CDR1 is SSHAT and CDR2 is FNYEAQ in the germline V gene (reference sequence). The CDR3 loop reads CASSPGTGPRIDTQYF.

The CDR3 is CSARGQTYEQYF. The chain has TRBV20-1 and TRBJ2-7; TCRdb's D call of TRBD1 is untestable without DNA. This CDR3 comprises 12 residues. Germline V lookup: CDR1 DFQATT, CDR2 SNEGSKA (reference sequence).

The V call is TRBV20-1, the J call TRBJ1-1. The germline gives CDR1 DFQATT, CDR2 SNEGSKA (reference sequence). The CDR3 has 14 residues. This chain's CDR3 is CSAREGLRGTEAFF.

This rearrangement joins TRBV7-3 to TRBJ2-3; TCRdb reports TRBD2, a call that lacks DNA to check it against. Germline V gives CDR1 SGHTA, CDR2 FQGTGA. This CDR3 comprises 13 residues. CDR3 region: CASSLSLADTQYF. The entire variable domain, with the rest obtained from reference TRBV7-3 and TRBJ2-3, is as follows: GAGVSQTPSNKVTEKGKYVELRCDPISGHTALYWYRQSLGQGPEFLIYFQGTGAADDSGLPNDRFFAVRPEGSVSTLKIQRTERGDSAVYLCASSLSLADTQYFGPGTRLTVL.

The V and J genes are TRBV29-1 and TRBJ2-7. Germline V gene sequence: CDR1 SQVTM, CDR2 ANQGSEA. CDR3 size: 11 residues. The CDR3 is CSVFISYEQYF.

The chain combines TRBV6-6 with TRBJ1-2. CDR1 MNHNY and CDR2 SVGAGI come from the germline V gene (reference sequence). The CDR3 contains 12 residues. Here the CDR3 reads CASLASPYGYTF.

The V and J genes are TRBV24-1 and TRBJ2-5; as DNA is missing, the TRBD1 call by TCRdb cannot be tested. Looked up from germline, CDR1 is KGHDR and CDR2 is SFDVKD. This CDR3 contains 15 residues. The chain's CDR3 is CATSGTGGGWETQYF.

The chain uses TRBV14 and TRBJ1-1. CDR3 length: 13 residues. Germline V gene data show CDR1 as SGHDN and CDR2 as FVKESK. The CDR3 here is CASSQDSVTEAFF.

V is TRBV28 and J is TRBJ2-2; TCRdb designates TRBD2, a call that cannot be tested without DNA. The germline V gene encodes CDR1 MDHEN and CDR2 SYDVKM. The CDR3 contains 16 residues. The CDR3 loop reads CASAQTSGLNTGELFF. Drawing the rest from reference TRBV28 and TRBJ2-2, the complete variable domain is DVKVTQSSRYLVKRTGEKVFLECVQDMDHENMFWYRQDPGLGLRLIYFSYDVKMKEKGDIPEGYSVSREKKERFSLILESASTNQTSMYLCASAQTSGLNTGELFFGEGSRLTVL.

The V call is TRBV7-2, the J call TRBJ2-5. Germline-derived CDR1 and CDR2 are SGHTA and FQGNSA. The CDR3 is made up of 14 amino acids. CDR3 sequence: CASSLRQKQETQYF.

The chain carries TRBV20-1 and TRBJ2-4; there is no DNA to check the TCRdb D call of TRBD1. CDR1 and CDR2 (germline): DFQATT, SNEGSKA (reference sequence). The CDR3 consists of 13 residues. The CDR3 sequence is CSACRDGLNIQYF.

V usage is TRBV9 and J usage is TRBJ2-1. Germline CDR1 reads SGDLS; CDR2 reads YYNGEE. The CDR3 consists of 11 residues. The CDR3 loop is CASSVGVEQFF.

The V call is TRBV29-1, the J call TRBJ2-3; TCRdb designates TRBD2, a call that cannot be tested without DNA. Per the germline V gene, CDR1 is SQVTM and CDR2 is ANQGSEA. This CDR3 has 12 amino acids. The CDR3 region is CSVAGYTDTQYF.

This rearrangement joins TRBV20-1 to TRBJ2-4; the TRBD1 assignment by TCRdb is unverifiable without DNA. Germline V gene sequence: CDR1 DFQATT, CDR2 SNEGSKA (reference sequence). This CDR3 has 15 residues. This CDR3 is CSARLDRETKNIQYF.

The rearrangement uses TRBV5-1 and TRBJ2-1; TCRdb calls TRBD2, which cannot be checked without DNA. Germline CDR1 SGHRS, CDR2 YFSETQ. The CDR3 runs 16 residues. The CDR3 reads CASSVTSGSSYNEQFF.

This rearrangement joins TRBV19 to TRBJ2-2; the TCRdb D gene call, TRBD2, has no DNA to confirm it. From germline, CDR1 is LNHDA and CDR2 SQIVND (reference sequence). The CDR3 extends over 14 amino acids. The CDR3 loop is CASSEGSHTGELFF. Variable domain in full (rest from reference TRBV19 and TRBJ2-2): DGGITQSPKYLFRKEGQNVTLSCEQNLNHDAMYWYRQDPGQGLRLIYYSQIVNDFQKGDIAEGYSVSREKKESFPLTVTSAQKNPTAFYLCASSEGSHTGELFFGEGSRLTVL.

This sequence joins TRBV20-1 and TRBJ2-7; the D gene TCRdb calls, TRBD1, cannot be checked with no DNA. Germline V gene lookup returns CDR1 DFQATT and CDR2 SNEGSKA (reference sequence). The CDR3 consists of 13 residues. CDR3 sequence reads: CSARDRSRVEQYF.

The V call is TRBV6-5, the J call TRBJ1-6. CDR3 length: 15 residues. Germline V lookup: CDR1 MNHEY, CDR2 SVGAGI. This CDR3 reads CASSYYSSYNSPLHF.

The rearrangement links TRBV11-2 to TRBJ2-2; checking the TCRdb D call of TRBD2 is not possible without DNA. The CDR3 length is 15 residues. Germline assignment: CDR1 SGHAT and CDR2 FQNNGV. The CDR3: CASRPTSGNTGELFF.

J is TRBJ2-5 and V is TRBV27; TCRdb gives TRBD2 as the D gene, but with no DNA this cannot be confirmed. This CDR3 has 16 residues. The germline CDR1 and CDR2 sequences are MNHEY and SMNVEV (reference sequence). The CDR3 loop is CASSFTLAGGIETQYF.